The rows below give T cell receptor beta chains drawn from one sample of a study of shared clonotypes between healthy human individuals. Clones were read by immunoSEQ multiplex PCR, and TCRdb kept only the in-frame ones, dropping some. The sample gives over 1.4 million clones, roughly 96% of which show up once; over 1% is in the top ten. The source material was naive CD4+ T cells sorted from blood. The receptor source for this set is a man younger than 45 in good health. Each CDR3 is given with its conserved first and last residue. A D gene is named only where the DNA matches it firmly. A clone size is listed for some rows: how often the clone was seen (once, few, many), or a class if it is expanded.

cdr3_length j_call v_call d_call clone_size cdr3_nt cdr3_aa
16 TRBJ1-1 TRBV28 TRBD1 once TGTGCCAGCAGTCCCCTTGTGGGACAGGGTGGCACTGAAGCTTTCTTT CASSPLVGQGGTEAFF
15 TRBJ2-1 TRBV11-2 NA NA TGTGCCAGCAGCTCGAACAATGGCCCCTACAATGAGCAGTTCTTC CASSSNNGPYNEQFF
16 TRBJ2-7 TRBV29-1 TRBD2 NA TGCAGCGTGACTAGCGGGAGGCCCAGACCCGCCTACGAGCAGTACTTC CSVTSGRPRPAYEQYF
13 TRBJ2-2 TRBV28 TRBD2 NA TGTGCCAGCAGGGGCGGGAGGAACGGGGAGCTGTTTTTT CASRGGRNGELFF
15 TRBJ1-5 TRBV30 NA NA TGTGCCTGGAGACCGGCCCACCTTCTCTATCAGCCCCAGCATTTT CAWRPAHLLYQPQHF
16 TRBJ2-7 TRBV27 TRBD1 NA TGTGCCAGCAGTAAACCGGGACAGGGGCAAGGGTACGAGCAGTACTTC CASSKPGQGQGYEQYF
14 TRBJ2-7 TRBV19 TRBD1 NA TGTGCCAGTAGTGGGGGACAGCCCTCCTACGAGCAGTACTTC CASSGGQPSYEQYF
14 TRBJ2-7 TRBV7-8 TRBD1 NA TGTGCCAGCAGCCCATGGGACAGATCCTACGAGCAGTACTTC CASSPWDRSYEQYF
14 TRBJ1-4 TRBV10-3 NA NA TGTGCCATCAGTGGGGGCCAGGGCGGCGAAAAACTGTTTTTT CAISGGQGGEKLFF
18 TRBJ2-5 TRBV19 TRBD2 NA TGTGCCAGTAGCTCAAGACTAGCGGGGACAATATTCCAAGAGACCCAGTACTTC CASSSRLAGTIFQETQYF
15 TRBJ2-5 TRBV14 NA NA TGTGCCAGCAGCCCTCGACCCGGGGGGCGAGAGACCCAGTACTTC CASSPRPGGRETQYF